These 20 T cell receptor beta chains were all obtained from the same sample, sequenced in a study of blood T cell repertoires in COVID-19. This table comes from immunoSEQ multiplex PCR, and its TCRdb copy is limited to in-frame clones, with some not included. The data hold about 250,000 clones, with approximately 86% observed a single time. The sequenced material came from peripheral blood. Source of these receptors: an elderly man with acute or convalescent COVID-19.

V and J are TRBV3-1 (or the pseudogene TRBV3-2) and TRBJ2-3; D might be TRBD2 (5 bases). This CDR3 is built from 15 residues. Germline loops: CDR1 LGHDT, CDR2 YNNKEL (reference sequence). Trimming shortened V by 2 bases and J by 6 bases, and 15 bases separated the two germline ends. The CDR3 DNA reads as TGTGCCAGCAGCCAATGGGTATCCCAGCGGGATACGCAGTATTTT. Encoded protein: CASSQWVSQRDTQYF.

The CDR3: CAISELLKRGLRANVLTF. The CDR3 coding sequence is TGTGCCATCAGTGAGTTGCTGAAAAGGGGGTTGAGGGCCAACGTCCTGACTTTC. V is TRBV10-3 and J is TRBJ2-6, with a tentative D call TRBD1 (6 bases). This CDR3 contains 18 residues. Trimming stripped 1 base from V and 5 bases from J, with 18 bases between. Germline CDR1 ENHRY, CDR2 SYGVKD.

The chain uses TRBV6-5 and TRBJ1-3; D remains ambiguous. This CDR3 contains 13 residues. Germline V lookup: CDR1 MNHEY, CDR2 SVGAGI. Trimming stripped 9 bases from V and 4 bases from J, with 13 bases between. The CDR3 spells CASQSGSGNTIYF. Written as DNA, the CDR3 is TGTGCCAGTCAATCCGGGTCCGGAAACACCATATATTTT.

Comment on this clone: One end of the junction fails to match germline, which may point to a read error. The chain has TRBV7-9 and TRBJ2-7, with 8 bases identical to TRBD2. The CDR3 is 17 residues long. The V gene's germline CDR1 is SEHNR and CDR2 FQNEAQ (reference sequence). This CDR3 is CASSLAAGGSQSSEQYF. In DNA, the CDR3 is TGTGCCAGCAGCTTAGCCGCGGGGGGCAGCCAGTCCTCCGAGCAGTACTTC.

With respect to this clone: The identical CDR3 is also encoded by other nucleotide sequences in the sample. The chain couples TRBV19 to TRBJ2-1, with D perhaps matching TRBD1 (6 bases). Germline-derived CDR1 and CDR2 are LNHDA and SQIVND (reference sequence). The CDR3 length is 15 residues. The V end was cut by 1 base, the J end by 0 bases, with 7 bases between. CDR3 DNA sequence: TGTGCCAGTAGTATAGGCAGGGGCTCCTACAATGAGCAGTTCTTC. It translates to CASSIGRGSYNEQFF.

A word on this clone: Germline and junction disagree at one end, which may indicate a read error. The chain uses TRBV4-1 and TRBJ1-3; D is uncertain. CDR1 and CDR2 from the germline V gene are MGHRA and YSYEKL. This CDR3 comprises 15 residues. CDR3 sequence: CVSSQRALSGNTIYF. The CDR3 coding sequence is TGCGTCAGCAGCCAAAGAGCCTTGTCTGGAAACACCATATATTTT.

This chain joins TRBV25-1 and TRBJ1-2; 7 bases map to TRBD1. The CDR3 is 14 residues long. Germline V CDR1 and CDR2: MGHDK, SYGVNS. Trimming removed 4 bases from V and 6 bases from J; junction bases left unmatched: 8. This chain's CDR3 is CASSGGTDPHGYTF. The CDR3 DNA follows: TGTGCCAGCAGTGGGGGGACAGACCCTCATGGCTACACCTTC.

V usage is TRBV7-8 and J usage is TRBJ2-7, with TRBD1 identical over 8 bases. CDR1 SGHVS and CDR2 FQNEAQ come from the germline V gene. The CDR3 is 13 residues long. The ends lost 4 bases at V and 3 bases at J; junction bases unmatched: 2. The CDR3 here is CASSSDRGYEQYF. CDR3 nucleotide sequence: TGTGCCAGCAGCTCCGACAGGGGCTACGAGCAGTACTTC.

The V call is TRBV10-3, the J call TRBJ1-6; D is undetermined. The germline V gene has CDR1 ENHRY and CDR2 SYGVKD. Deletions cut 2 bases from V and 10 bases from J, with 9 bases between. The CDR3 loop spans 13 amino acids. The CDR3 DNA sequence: TGTGCCATCAGTGAGGAAGTGGGCTCACCCCTCCACTTT. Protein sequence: CAISEEVGSPLHF.

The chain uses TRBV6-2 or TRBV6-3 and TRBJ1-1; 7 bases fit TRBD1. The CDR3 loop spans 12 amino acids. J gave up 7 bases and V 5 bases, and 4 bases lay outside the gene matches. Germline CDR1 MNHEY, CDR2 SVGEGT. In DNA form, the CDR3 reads TGTGCCAGCAGTCCGCGACAGGGTGAAGCTTTCTTT. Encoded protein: CASSPRQGEAFF.

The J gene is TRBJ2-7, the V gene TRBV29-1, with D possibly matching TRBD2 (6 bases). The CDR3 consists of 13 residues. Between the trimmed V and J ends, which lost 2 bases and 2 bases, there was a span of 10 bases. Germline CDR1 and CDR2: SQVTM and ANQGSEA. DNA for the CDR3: TGCAGCGTTGAATTGGGAGGCGCCTACGAGCAGTACTTC. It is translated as CSVELGGAYEQYF.

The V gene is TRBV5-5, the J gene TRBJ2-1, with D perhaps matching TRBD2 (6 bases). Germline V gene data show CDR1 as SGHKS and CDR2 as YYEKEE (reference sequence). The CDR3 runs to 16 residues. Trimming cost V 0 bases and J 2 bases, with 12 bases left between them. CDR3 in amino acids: CASSLAVLATYNEQFF. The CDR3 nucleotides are TGTGCCAGCAGCTTGGCCGTACTAGCAACCTACAATGAGCAGTTCTTC.

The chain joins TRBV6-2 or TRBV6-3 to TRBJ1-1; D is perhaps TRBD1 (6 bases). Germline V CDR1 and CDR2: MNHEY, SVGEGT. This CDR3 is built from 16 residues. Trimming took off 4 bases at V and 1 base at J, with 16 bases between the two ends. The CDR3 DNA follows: TGTGCCAGCAGTTCTGTCCCCGGACAGTGGAACACTGAAGCTTTCTTT. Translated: CASSSVPGQWNTEAFF.

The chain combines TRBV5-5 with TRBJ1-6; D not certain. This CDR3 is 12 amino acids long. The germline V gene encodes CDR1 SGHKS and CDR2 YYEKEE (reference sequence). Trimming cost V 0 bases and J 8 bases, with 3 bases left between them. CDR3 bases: TGTGCCAGCAGCTTGGGAGATTCACCCCTCCACTTT. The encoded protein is CASSLGDSPLHF.

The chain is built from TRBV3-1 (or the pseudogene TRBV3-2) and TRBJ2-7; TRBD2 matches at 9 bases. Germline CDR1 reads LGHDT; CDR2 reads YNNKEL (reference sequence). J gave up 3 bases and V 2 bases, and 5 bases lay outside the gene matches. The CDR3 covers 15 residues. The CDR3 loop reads CASSQQAGGSYEQYF. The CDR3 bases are TGTGCCAGCAGCCAACAAGCGGGGGGAAGCTACGAGCAGTACTTC.

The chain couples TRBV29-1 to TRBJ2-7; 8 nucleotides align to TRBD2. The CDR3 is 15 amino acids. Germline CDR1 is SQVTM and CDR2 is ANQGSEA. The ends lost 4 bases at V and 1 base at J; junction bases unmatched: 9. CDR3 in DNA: TGCAGCGTTGCGGTGGGACTAGGGTCTTCCTACGAGCAGTACTTC. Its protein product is CSVAVGLGSSYEQYF.

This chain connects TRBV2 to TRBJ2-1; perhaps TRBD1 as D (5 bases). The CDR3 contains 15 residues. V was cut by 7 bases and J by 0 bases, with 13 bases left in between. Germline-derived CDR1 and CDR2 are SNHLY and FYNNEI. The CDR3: CASTLGQSSYNEQFF. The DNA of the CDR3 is TGTGCCAGCACCTTGGGGCAGAGCTCCTACAATGAGCAGTTCTTC.

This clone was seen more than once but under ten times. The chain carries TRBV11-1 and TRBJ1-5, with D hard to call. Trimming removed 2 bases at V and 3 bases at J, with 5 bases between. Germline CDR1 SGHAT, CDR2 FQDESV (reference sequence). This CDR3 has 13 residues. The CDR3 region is CASSLFNNQPQHF. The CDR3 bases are TGTGCCAGCAGCTTATTCAACAATCAGCCCCAGCATTTT. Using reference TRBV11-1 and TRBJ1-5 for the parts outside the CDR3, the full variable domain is EAEVAQSPRYKITEKSQAVAFWCDPISGHATLYWYRQILGQGPELLVQFQDESVVDDSQLPKDRFSAERLKGVDSTLKIQPAELGDSAMYLCASSLFNNQPQHFGDGTRLSIL.

CDR3 coding DNA: TGCAGCGTTGCAGGACTGTCTGGAAACACCATATATTTT. Translated, it gives CSVAGLSGNTIYF. J is TRBJ1-3 and V is TRBV29-1; no clear D gene. CDR1 is SQVTM, CDR2 ANQGSEA, per germline. V lost 4 bases, J lost 1 base, and 8 bases lay in between. The CDR3 spans 13 residues.

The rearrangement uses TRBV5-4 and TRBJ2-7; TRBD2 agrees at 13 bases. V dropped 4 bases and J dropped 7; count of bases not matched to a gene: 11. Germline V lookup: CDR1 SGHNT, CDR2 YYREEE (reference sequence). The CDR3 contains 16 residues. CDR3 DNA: TGTGCCAGCAGCACCGGGACTAGCGGGGCCTTGTGGGAGCAGTACTTC. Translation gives CASSTGTSGALWEQYF.